The rows below give T cell receptor beta chains drawn from one sample of a study of T-cell memory formation after mild COVID-19. TCRdb called the 5' RACE reads again in MiXCR, with one record for every CDR3 protein. The table lists about 290,000 distinct CDR3 sequences, 15% to 20% of them singletons, with more than 20% in the top ten. The sample consisted of PBMCs or a T cell subset sorted from them (not recorded which). All receptors derive from a man aged 18 to 35 who had mild COVID-19 (a few samples of this study predate the infection). Cell type and time point are not known. CDR3s include the opening cysteine and the closing phenylalanine or tryptophan. Fields, in order: V gene, clone size, D gene, J gene, CDR3 DNA, CDR3 protein. D genes are given only for firm matches. Some rows mark clone size as missing; the rest say once, few, many or name a class of expanded clone.

v_gene: TRBV11-2
abundance: -
d_gene: TRBD2
j_gene: TRBJ2-5
CDR3nt: TGTGCCAGCAGGGGCGGGGGGCCCCAAGAGACCCAGTACTTC
CDR3aa: CASRGGGPQETQYF

v_gene: TRBV11-2
abundance: few
d_gene: -
j_gene: TRBJ2-7
CDR3nt: TGTGCCAGCAGCTTAGATCAAATAGCCGAGCAGTACTTC
CDR3aa: CASSLDQIAEQYF

v_gene: TRBV29-1
abundance: -
d_gene: -
j_gene: TRBJ2-2
CDR3nt: TGCAGCGTTGTGACAGGTTGGAGGGGGACCGGGGAGCTGTTTTTT
CDR3aa: CSVVTGWRGTGELFF

v_gene: TRBV12-3/TRBV12-4
abundance: -
d_gene: -
j_gene: TRBJ1-1
CDR3nt: TGTGCCAGCAGTTTGGGGGGGTCCGGGGCTTTCTTT
CDR3aa: CASSLGGSGAFF

v_gene: TRBV7-4
abundance: -
d_gene: -
j_gene: TRBJ1-1
CDR3nt: TGTGCCAGCAGGACCACCACTGAAGCTTTCTTT
CDR3aa: CASRTTTEAFF

v_gene: TRBV6-6
abundance: few
d_gene: -
j_gene: TRBJ2-5
CDR3nt: TGTGCCAGCAGTTACGTCCAAGAGACCCAGTACTTC
CDR3aa: CASSYVQETQYF

v_gene: TRBV10-3
abundance: -
d_gene: -
j_gene: TRBJ1-2
CDR3nt: TGTGCCATCAGTGGGGCCGGAAAGATCTTGGAAGGCTACACCTTC
CDR3aa: CAISGAGKILEGYTF

v_gene: TRBV20-1
abundance: -
d_gene: TRBD1
j_gene: TRBJ1-4
CDR3nt: TGCAGTACCCGGCCGACAGGGAATGATAATGAAAAACTGTTTTTT
CDR3aa: CSTRPTGNDNEKLFF

v_gene: TRBV6-2/TRBV6-3
abundance: -
d_gene: -
j_gene: TRBJ1-1
CDR3nt: TGTGCCAGCCTCCCCCACGGGAGCACTGAAGCTTTCTTT
CDR3aa: CASLPHGSTEAFF

v_gene: TRBV7-8
abundance: -
d_gene: -
j_gene: TRBJ2-7
CDR3nt: TGTGCCAGCAGCCACGGACAGCTGAGCTCCTACGAGCAGTACTTC
CDR3aa: CASSHGQLSSYEQYF

v_gene: TRBV20-1
abundance: -
d_gene: -
j_gene: TRBJ1-1
CDR3nt: TGCAGTGCTAGCTTCTGGGGAGTGAACACTGAAGCTTTCTTT
CDR3aa: CSASFWGVNTEAFF

v_gene: TRBV4-2
abundance: many
d_gene: -
j_gene: TRBJ1-2
CDR3nt: TGTGCCAGCAGCCAATTAACCCGGACACCATTATCGGATGGCTACACCTTC
CDR3aa: CASSQLTRTPLSDGYTF

v_gene: TRBV7-9
abundance: -
d_gene: TRBD1
j_gene: TRBJ2-5
CDR3nt: TGTGCCAGCGGTTGGACAGGGTCAGAGACCCAGTACTTC
CDR3aa: CASGWTGSETQYF

v_gene: TRBV10-1
abundance: few
d_gene: TRBD1
j_gene: TRBJ1-6
CDR3nt: TGCGCCAGCAGTACAGGGGTTGGTTCACCCCTCCACTTT
CDR3aa: CASSTGVGSPLHF

v_gene: TRBV7-2
abundance: few
d_gene: -
j_gene: TRBJ1-2
CDR3nt: TGTGCCAGCAGCCCCATGGGGAGTTCTAACTATGGCTACACCTTC
CDR3aa: CASSPMGSSNYGYTF

v_gene: TRBV12-3/TRBV12-4
abundance: -
d_gene: TRBD1
j_gene: TRBJ2-2
CDR3nt: TGTGCCAGCAGTGATGGACAGGGTCTGGCCGGGGAGCTGTTTTTT
CDR3aa: CASSDGQGLAGELFF

v_gene: TRBV14
abundance: -
d_gene: -
j_gene: TRBJ1-6
CDR3nt: TGTGCCAGCAGCCAGGGGGATTCACCCCTCCACTTT
CDR3aa: CASSQGDSPLHF

v_gene: TRBV20-1
abundance: few
d_gene: -
j_gene: TRBJ2-7
CDR3nt: TGCAGTGCGCACAGGGACTATGGATTAGTGCAGTACTTC
CDR3aa: CSAHRDYGLVQYF

v_gene: TRBV3-1
abundance: -
d_gene: -
j_gene: TRBJ2-2
CDR3nt: TGTGCCAGCACTCCGGCGGACTTGAACACCGGGGAGCTGTTTTTT
CDR3aa: CASTPADLNTGELFF

v_gene: TRBV29-1
abundance: -
d_gene: TRBD2
j_gene: TRBJ2-1
CDR3nt: TGCAGCGTGTTGACTAGCGGGTTATCCGGGGAGCAGTTCTTC
CDR3aa: CSVLTSGLSGEQFF

v_gene: TRBV5-1
abundance: -
d_gene: -
j_gene: TRBJ2-5
CDR3nt: TGCGCCAGCAGCTTCTCGGATTCTACGGAGACCCAGTACTTC
CDR3aa: CASSFSDSTETQYF

v_gene: TRBV11-2
abundance: -
d_gene: -
j_gene: TRBJ1-3
CDR3nt: TGTGCCAGCTCCCGACAGGCGGACTCTGGAAACACCATATATTTT
CDR3aa: CASSRQADSGNTIYF

v_gene: TRBV7-2
abundance: few
d_gene: -
j_gene: TRBJ1-1
CDR3nt: TGTGCCAGCAGCTTTTCTCCGGGCGGAATAGCTTTCTTT
CDR3aa: CASSFSPGGIAFF